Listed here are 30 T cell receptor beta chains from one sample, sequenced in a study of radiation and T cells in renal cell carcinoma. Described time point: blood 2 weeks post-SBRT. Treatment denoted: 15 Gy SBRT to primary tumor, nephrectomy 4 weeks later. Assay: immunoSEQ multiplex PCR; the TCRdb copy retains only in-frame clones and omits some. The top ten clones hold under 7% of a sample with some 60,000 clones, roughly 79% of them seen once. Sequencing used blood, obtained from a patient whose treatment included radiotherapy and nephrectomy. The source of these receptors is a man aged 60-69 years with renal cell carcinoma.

CDR3 residues: CASSPSYNSPLHF. The CDR3 DNA reads as TGTGCCAGCAGCCCTTCCTATAATTCACCCCTCCACTTT. The chain joins TRBV7-9 to TRBJ1-6; D remains unclear. This CDR3 is built from 13 residues. Germline V CDR1 and CDR2: SEHNR, FQNEAQ (reference sequence). V dropped 5 bases and J dropped 1 base, with 3 bases sitting between them.

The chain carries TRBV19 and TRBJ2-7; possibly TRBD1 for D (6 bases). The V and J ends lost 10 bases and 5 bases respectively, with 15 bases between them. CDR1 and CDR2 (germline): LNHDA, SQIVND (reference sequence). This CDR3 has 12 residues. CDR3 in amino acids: CAIGGRGNEQYV. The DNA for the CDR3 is TGTGCCATAGGCGGCAGGGGTAACGAGCAGTACGTC.

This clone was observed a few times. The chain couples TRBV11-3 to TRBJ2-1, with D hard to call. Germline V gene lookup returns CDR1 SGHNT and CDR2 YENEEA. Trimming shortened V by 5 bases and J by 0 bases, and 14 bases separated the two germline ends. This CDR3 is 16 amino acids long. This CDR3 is CASSPRDASSYNEQFF. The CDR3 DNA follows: TGTGCCAGCAGCCCCCGTGACGCCAGCTCCTACAATGAGCAGTTCTTC.

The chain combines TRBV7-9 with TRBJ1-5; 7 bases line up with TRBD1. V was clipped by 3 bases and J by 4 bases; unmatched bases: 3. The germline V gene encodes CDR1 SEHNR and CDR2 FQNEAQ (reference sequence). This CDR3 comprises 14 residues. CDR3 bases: TGTGCCAGCAGCTTGGGACAGCAAAATCAGCCCCAGCATTTT. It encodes CASSLGQQNQPQHF.

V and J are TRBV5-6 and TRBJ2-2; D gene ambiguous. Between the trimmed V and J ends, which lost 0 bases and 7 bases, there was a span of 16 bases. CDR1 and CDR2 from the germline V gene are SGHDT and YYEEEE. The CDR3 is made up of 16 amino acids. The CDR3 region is CASSLGPRHTNGELFF. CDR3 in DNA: TGTGCCAGCAGCTTGGGGCCCCGCCATACGAACGGGGAGCTGTTTTTT.

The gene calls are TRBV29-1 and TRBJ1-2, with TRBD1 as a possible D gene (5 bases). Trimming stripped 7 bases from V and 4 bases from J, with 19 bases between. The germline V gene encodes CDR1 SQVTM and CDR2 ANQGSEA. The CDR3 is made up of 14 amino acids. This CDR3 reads CSADGTVGTYGYTF. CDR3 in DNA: TGCAGCGCCGACGGAACGGTGGGGACCTATGGCTACACCTTC.

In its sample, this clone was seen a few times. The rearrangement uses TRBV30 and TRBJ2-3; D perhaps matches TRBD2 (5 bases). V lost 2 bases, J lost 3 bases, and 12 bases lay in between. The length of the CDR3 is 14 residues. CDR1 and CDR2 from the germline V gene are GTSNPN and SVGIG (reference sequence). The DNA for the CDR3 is TGTGCCTGGAGTCGCCAGTCGGGAACAGATACGCAGTATTTT. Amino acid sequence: CAWSRQSGTDTQYF.

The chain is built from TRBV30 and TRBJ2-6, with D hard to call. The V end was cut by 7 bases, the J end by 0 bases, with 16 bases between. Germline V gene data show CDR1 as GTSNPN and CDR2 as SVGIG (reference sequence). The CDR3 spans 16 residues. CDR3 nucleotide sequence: TGTGCCTCCCGTGGCAGAAGGGACTCTGGGGCCAACGTCCTGACTTTC. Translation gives CASRGRRDSGANVLTF.

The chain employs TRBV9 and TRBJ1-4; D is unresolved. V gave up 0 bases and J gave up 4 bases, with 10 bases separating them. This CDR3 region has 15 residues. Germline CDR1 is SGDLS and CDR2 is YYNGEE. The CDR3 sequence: CASSVAGSFNEKLFF. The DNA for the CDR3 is TGTGCCAGCAGCGTAGCAGGCAGCTTTAATGAAAAACTGTTTTTT.

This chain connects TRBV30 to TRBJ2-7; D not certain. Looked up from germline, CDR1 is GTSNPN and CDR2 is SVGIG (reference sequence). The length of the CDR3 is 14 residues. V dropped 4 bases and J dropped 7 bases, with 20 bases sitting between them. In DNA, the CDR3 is TGTGCCTGGAATCTAGGCGTGGCAGTGGGGGAGCAGTACTTC. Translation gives CAWNLGVAVGEQYF.

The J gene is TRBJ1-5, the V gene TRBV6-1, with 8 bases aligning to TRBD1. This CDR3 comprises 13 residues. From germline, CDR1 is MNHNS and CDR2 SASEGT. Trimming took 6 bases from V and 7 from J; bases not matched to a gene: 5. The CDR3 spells CASRIQGDQPQHF. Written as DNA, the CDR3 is TGTGCCAGCAGGATACAGGGGGACCAGCCCCAGCATTTT.

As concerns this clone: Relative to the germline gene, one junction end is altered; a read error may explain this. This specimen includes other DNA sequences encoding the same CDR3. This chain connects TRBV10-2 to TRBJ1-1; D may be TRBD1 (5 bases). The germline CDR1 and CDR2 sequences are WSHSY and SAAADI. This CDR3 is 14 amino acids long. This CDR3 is CASSATVMNTEAFF. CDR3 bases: TGCGCCAGCAGTGCGACAGTGATGAACACTGAGGCTTTCTTT.

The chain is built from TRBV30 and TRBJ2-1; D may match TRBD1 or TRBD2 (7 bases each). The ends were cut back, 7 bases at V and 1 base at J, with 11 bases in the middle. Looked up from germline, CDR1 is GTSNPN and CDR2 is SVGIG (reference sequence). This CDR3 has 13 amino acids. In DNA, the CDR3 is TGTGCCTCCAGGGGGGGGTCCTACAATGAGCAGTTCTTC. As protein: CASRGGSYNEQFF.

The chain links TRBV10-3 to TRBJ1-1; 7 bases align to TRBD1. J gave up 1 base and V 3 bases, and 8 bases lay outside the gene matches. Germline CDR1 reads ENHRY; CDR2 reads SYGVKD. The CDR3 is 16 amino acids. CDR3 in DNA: TGTGCCATCAGTGATTACGAAACAGGGGAGAACACTGAAGCTTTCTTT. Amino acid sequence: CAISDYETGENTEAFF.

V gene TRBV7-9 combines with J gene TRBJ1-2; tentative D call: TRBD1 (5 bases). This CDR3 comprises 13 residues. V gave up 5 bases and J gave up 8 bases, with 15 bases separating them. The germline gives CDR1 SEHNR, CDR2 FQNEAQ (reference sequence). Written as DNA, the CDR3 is TGTGCCAGCAGCGACAGAGGGGTGGGCGGCTACACCTTC. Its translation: CASSDRGVGGYTF.

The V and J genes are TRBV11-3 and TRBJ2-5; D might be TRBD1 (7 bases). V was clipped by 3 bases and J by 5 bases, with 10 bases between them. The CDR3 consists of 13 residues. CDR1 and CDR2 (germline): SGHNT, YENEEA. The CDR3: CASSFSGGETQYF. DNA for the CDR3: TGTGCCAGCAGCTTCTCAGGGGGGGAGACCCAGTACTTC.

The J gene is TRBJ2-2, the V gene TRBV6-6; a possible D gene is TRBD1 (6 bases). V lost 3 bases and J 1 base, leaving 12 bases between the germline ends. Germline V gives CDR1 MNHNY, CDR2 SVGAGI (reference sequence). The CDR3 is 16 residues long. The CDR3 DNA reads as TGTGCCAGCAGTTATACCGGCAGGGGGAACACCGGGGAGCTGTTTTTT. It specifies CASSYTGRGNTGELFF.

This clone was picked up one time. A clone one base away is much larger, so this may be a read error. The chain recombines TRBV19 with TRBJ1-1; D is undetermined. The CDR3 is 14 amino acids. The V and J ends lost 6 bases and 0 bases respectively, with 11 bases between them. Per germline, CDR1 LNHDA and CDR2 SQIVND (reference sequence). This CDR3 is CASRHSSLNTEAFF. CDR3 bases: TGTGCCAGTAGGCACAGCAGTCTGAACACTGAAGCTTTCTTT.

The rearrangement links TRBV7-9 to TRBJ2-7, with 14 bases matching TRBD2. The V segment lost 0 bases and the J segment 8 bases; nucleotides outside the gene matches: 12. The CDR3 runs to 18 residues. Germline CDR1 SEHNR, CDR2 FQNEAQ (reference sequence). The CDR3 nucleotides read TGTGCCAGCAGCTTAGCCGGCGGTTGGGGACTAGCGGGGGAAAAGCAGTACTTC. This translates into CASSLAGGWGLAGEKQYF.

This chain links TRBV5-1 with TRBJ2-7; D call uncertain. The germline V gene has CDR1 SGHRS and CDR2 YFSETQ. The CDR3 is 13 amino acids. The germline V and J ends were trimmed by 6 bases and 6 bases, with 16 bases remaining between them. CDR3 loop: CASTGDNMAEQYF. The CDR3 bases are TGCGCCAGCACTGGGGATAACATGGCCGAGCAGTACTTC.

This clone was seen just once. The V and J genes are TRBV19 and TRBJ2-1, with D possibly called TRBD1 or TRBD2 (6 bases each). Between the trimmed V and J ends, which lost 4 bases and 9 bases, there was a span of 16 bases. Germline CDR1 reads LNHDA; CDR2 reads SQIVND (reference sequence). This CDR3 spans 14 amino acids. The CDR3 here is CASSTGAQFGEQFF. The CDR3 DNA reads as TGTGCCAGTAGTACGGGGGCACAGTTCGGTGAGCAGTTCTTC.

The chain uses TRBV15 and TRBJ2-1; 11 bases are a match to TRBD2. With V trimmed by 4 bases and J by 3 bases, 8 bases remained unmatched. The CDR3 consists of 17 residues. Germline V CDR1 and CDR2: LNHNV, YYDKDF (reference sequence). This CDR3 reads CATSTGLAAKIYNEQFF. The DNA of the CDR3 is TGTGCCACCAGCACGGGACTAGCGGCTAAGATCTACAATGAGCAGTTCTTC. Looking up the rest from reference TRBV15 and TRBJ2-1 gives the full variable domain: DAMVIQNPRYQVTQFGKPVTLSCSQTLNHNVMYWYQQKSSQAPKLLFHYYDKDFNNEADTPDNFQSRRPNTSFCFLDIRSPGLGDTAMYLCATSTGLAAKIYNEQFFGPGTRLTVL.

The CDR3: CASSLRQGKEDGYTF. The CDR3 nucleotides are TGCGCCAGCAGCCTCAGACAGGGAAAAGAGGATGGCTACACCTTC. The rearrangement joins TRBV5-1 to TRBJ1-2; 7 positions agree with TRBD1. Germline V CDR1 and CDR2: SGHRS, YFSETQ. With V trimmed by 4 bases and J by 6 bases, 12 bases remained unmatched. The CDR3 covers 15 residues.

The CDR3: CASSDPFDSEAFF. Here the CDR3 DNA reads TGCGCCAGCAGTGATCCTTTTGACAGTGAAGCTTTCTTT. The chain is built from TRBV10-2 and TRBJ1-1; D is perhaps TRBD1 (5 bases). The CDR3 has 13 amino acids. The germline CDR1 and CDR2 sequences are WSHSY and SAAADI. Trimming cost V 3 bases and J 7 bases, with 12 bases left between them.

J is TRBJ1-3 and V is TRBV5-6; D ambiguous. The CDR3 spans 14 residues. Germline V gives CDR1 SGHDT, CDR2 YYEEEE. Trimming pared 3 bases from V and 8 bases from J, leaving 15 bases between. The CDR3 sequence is CASSSLGQRDTIYF. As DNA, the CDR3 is TGTGCCAGCAGCTCCCTGGGCCAGCGGGACACCATATATTTT.

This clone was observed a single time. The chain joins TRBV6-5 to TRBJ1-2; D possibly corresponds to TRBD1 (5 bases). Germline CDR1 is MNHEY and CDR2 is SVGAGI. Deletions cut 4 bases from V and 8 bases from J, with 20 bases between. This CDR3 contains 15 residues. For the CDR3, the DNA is TGTGCCAGCAGTTTGGATTGGGGGGGGTCTGGAGGCTACACCTTC. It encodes CASSLDWGGSGGYTF.

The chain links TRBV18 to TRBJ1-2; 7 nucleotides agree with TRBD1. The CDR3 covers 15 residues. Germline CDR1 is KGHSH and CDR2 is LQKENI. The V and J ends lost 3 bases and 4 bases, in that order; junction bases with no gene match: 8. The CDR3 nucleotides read TGTGCCAGCTCACCGCAGACGGGACAGTCCTATGGCTACACCTTC. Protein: CASSPQTGQSYGYTF.

The CDR3 sequence: CASSSFPRTDYFGGYTF. The CDR3 coding sequence is TGTGCCAGCAGCTCGTTTCCCCGCACCGATTATTTCGGGGGCTACACCTTC. The genes are TRBV7-9 and TRBJ1-2; the D is unclear. V lost 4 bases and J 8 bases, leaving 26 bases between the germline ends. From germline, CDR1 is SEHNR and CDR2 FQNEAQ (reference sequence). CDR3 length: 17 residues. Using reference TRBV7-9 and TRBJ1-2 for the parts outside the CDR3, the full variable domain is DTGVSQNPRHKITKRGQNVTFRCDPISEHNRLYWYRQTLGQGPEFLTYFQNEAQLEKSRLLSDRFSAERPKGSFSTLEIQRTEQGDSAMYLCASSSFPRTDYFGGYTFGSGTRLTVV.

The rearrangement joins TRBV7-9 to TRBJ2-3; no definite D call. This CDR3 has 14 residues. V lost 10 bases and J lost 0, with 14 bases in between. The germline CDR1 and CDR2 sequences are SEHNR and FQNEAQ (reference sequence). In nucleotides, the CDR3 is TGTGCCATCCGTGGGCGGCTTAGCACAGATACGCAGTATTTT. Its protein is CAIRGRLSTDTQYF.

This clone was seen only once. CDR3 coding DNA: TGTGCCAGCAGTTTAAGGGAGGGGATAGCTTTCTTT. This sequence encodes CASSLREGIAFF. The chain uses TRBV27 and TRBJ1-1; TRBD1 is a possible D gene (5 bases). The CDR3 spans 12 residues. Germline V gene sequence: CDR1 MNHEY, CDR2 SMNVEV (reference sequence). Trimming cost V 2 bases and J 10 bases, with 11 bases left between them.